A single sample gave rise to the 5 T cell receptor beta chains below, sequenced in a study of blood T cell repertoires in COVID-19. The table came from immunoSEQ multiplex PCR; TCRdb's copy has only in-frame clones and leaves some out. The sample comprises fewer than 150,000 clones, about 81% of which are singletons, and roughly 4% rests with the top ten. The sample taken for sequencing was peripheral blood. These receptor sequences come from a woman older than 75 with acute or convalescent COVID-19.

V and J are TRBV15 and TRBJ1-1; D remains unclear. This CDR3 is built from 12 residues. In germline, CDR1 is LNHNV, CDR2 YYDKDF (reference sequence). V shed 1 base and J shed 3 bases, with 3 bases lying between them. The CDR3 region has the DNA TGTGCCACCAGCAGAGCGTACACTGAAGCTTTCTTT. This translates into CATSRAYTEAFF.

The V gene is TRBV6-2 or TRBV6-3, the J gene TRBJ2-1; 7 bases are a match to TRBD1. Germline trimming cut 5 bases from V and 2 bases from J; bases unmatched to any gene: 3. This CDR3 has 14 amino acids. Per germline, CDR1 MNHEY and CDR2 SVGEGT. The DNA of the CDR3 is TGTGCCAGCAGTCAGGGGACAGCCTACAATGAGCAGTTCTTC. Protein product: CASSQGTAYNEQFF.

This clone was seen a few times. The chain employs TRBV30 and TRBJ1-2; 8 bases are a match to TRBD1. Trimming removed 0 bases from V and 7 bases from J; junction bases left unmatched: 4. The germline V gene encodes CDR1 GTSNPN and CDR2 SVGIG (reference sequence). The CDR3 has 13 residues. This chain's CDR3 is CAWSVTGDGGYTF. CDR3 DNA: TGTGCCTGGAGTGTGACAGGGGATGGTGGCTACACCTTC.

CDR3 nucleotides: TGTGCCAGCAGCTCTTACCCGTTTGGACAGGGGAACACTGAAGCTTTCTTT. As protein: CASSSYPFGQGNTEAFF. The V call is TRBV5-6, the J call TRBJ1-1; 8 nucleotides match TRBD1. The V segment lost 3 bases and the J segment 1 base; nucleotides outside the gene matches: 11. The CDR3 spans 17 residues. Germline V CDR1 and CDR2: SGHDT, YYEEEE. Using reference TRBV5-6 and TRBJ1-1 for the parts outside the CDR3, the full variable domain is DAGVTQSPTHLIKTRGQQVTLRCSPKSGHDTVSWYQQALGQGPQFIFQYYEEEERQRGNFPDRFSGHQFPNYSSELNVNALLLGDSALYLCASSSYPFGQGNTEAFFGQGTRLTVV.

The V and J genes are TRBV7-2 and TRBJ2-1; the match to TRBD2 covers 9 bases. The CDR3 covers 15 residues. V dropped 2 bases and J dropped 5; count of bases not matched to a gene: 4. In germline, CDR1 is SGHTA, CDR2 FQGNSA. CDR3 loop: CASSLRGGDHNEQFF. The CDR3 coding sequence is TGTGCCAGCAGCTTACGCGGGGGGGATCACAATGAGCAGTTCTTC.